These 9 T cell receptor beta chains originate from one sample sequenced in a study of identical twins. TCRdb re-called the 5' RACE reads with MiXCR, one entry per CDR3 protein. The sample records 520,000 or so distinct CDR3 sequences, roughly 21% being singletons. Another study also made use of these data, one on T cells expressing NK-cell markers.

Sequences were obtained from CD4+ T cells sorted from blood. Receptors originate from a woman aged 18-35 years in good health.

This chain uses TRBV6-2 or TRBV6-3 with TRBJ2-7, with 9 bases matching TRBD1. Germline CDR1 is MNHEY and CDR2 is SVGEGT. CDR3 length: 13 amino acids. The V and J ends lost 8 bases and 3 bases, in that order; junction bases with no gene match: 5. CDR3 amino acids: CASGYRGLYEQYF. CDR3 in DNA: TGTGCCAGCGGGTACAGGGGGCTCTACGAGCAGTACTTC.

This chain connects TRBV7-9 to TRBJ1-1; no firm D call. Trimming shortened V by 0 bases and J by 3 bases, and 8 bases separated the two germline ends. The CDR3 runs 14 residues. The germline gives CDR1 SEHNR, CDR2 FQNEAQ (reference sequence). The CDR3 sequence: CASSLAGPDTEAFF. CDR3 nucleotides: TGTGCCAGCAGCTTAGCAGGTCCAGACACTGAAGCTTTCTTT.

The chain uses TRBV6-5 and TRBJ1-5; tentatively, D is TRBD1 (5 bases). CDR1 and CDR2 (germline): MNHEY, SVGAGI. The CDR3 contains 16 residues. V gave up 4 bases and J gave up 3 bases, with 16 bases separating them. The CDR3 here is CASSSLEGDPNQPQHF. The CDR3 nucleotides are TGTGCCAGCAGTTCCTTAGAAGGGGACCCCAATCAGCCCCAGCATTTT.

This chain joins TRBV5-1 and TRBJ2-2, with TRBD1 identical over 8 bases. With 8 bases clipped from V and 3 bases from J, the junction kept 6 bases outside the gene matches. The germline V gene encodes CDR1 SGHRS and CDR2 YFSETQ. The CDR3 has 14 amino acids. The CDR3 here is CASSTGGYTGELFF. CDR3 sequence (DNA): TGCGCCAGTTCAACAGGGGGGTACACCGGGGAGCTGTTTTTT.

This clonotype was seen only a few times. The V call is TRBV29-1, the J call TRBJ2-5; the match to TRBD2 covers 8 bases. CDR1 and CDR2 (germline): SQVTM, ANQGSEA. The CDR3 length is 13 residues. V trimming: 4 bases; J trimming: 4 bases; junction bases outside the gene matches: 5. In DNA form, the CDR3 reads TGCAGCGTTGCAGCGGGAGTCGGAGAGACCCAGTACTTC. Encoded protein: CSVAAGVGETQYF.

This clonotype was detected a few times. In DNA, the CDR3 is TGCAGTGCTAGAGATTTGCGGGCCAAAAACATTCAGTACTTC. This gives the protein CSARDLRAKNIQYF. J is TRBJ2-4 and V is TRBV20-1; D gene unclear. The germline V gene has CDR1 DFQATT and CDR2 SNEGSKA (reference sequence). Trimming took off 0 bases at V and 1 base at J, with 7 bases between the two ends. The CDR3 is 14 amino acids.

This clonotype was observed a few times. V gene TRBV5-1 combines with J gene TRBJ2-1, with D tentatively TRBD2 (5 bases). Germline V gene sequence: CDR1 SGHRS, CDR2 YFSETQ. The CDR3 length is 15 residues. Deletions cut 0 bases from V and 4 bases from J, with 11 bases between. The CDR3 is CASSLVAGTYNEQFF. The DNA of the CDR3 is TGCGCCAGCAGCTTGGTTGCGGGTACTTACAATGAGCAGTTCTTC.

At least ten counts were recorded for this clonotype. The chain joins TRBV12-3 or TRBV12-4 to TRBJ2-6, with D unclear. V was clipped by 6 bases and J by 0 bases, with 15 bases between them. The CDR3 length is 17 residues. CDR3 nucleotides: TGTGCCAGCAGGGCACTCTCTGATAGCTCTGGGGCCAACGTCCTGACTTTC. Translated: CASRALSDSSGANVLTF.

This clonotype was seen just once. V gene TRBV7-9 combines with J gene TRBJ1-2; unclear D gene. There are 15 residues in the CDR3. V lost 1 base to trimming and J lost 8 bases, with 17 bases between them. Germline V gives CDR1 SEHNR, CDR2 FQNEAQ (reference sequence). CDR3 bases: TGTGCCAGCAGCTTAGGAGGGTCCGTGATGGCCGGCTACACCTTC. Residues: CASSLGGSVMAGYTF. The full variable domain, completed using reference TRBV7-9 and TRBJ1-2, is DTGVSQNPRHKITKRGQNVTFRCDPISEHNRLYWYRQTLGQGPEFLTYFQNEAQLEKSRLLSDRFSAERPKGSFSTLEIQRTEQGDSAMYLCASSLGGSVMAGYTFGSGTRLTVV.